One sample yielded the 27 T cell receptor beta chains listed below, sequenced in a study of STAT5B mutations in CD4+ large granular lymphocyte leukemia. Clones were read by immunoSEQ multiplex PCR, and TCRdb kept only the in-frame ones, dropping some. The sample shows approximately 5,900 clones, around 74% of them seen only once. The sequenced material came from PBMCs. The receptors were sampled from a man at least 80 years old with CD4+ T-cell large granular lymphocyte leukemia.

This chain links TRBV19 with TRBJ1-2; no clear D. The V end was cut by 5 bases, the J end by 5 bases, with 18 bases between. The germline V gene encodes CDR1 LNHDA and CDR2 SQIVND (reference sequence). This CDR3 is built from 15 residues. In nucleotides, the CDR3 is TGTGCCAGTAGTGGGGTTTCGGTCGCTGGTTATGGCTACACCTTC. The encoded protein is CASSGVSVAGYGYTF.

This chain links TRBV27 with TRBJ2-7; D unclear. Germline loops: CDR1 MNHEY, CDR2 SMNVEV (reference sequence). This CDR3 is 11 amino acids long. Trimming removed 4 bases at V and 3 bases at J, with 4 bases between. The CDR3 coding sequence is TGTGCCAGCAGTTCCTACTACGAGCAGTACTTC. Its protein is CASSSYYEQYF.

By sample fraction, this clone is medium-sized. The V gene is TRBV7-9, the J gene TRBJ2-3, with D tentatively TRBD2 (6 bases). Trimming took off 5 bases at V and 0 bases at J, with 15 bases between the two ends. The CDR3 loop spans 16 amino acids. The germline CDR1 and CDR2 sequences are SEHNR and FQNEAQ (reference sequence). DNA of the CDR3: TGTGCCAGCAGCGGGGAGGACCCGTTAAGCACAGATACGCAGTATTTT. As protein: CASSGEDPLSTDTQYF.

This sequence joins TRBV7-9 and TRBJ2-3, with 9 bases lining up with TRBD1. This CDR3 comprises 15 residues. CDR1 SEHNR and CDR2 FQNEAQ come from the germline V gene (reference sequence). The V and J ends lost 5 bases and 1 base, in that order; junction bases with no gene match: 4. CDR3 amino acids: CASSRQGGGTDTQYF. DNA for the CDR3: TGTGCCAGCAGCCGACAGGGGGGTGGCACAGATACGCAGTATTTT.

The chain has TRBV6-1 and TRBJ2-2; D remains unclear. This CDR3 region has 12 residues. Trimming pared 8 bases from V and 6 bases from J, leaving 10 bases between. Germline-derived CDR1 and CDR2 are MNHNS and SASEGT. The CDR3 DNA reads TGTGCCAGCCCTATGGGTGCCGGGGAGCTGTTTTTT. Residues: CASPMGAGELFF.

Regarding this clone: One junction end disagrees with the germline gene, perhaps due to a read error. This chain joins TRBV10-1 and TRBJ2-2; TRBD2 matches 11 bases. The CDR3 contains 17 residues. Germline V gene data show CDR1 as WNHNN and CDR2 as SYGVQD (reference sequence). The CDR3 sequence is CAGSVGLAANAPGELFF. The CDR3 nucleotides read TGCGCCGGCAGTGTGGGACTAGCGGCCAACGCCCCCGGGGAGCTGTTTTTT.

This clone has a handful of counts. The chain carries TRBV7-6 and TRBJ2-1; D gene unclear. From germline, CDR1 is SGHVS and CDR2 FNYEAQ. Trimming removed 5 bases from V and 3 bases from J, with 8 bases in between. CDR3 size: 13 residues. CDR3 sequence reads: CASSSEIYNEQFF. Written as DNA, the CDR3 is TGTGCCAGCAGCAGTGAGATCTACAATGAGCAGTTCTTC.

Only one count was recorded for this clone. V usage is TRBV1 and J usage is TRBJ2-1; the DNA was not compared with TRBD1, the D call given in the table. TRBV1 corresponds to a pseudogene. This CDR3 region has 12 residues. The CDR3 spells CTSSQVTGEQLF. Written as DNA, the CDR3 is TGCACCAGCAGCCAAGTTACAGGGGAGCAGCTCTTC.

The V gene is TRBV28, the J gene TRBJ1-2; D perhaps matches TRBD1 (6 bases). V was trimmed by 2 bases and J by 7 bases, leaving 17 bases between them. The CDR3 has 15 amino acids. Germline V gene data show CDR1 as MDHEN and CDR2 as SYDVKM. CDR3 protein: CASSLEKQGGSGYTF. CDR3 DNA: TGTGCCAGCAGTTTAGAAAAACAGGGAGGCTCTGGCTACACCTTC.

The CDR3 bases are TGTGCCAGCAGCTTAAATGCAGGGGCTGAAGCTTTCTTT. Its protein product is CASSLNAGAEAFF. The gene calls are TRBV7-9 and TRBJ1-1, with a tentative D call TRBD1 (6 bases). Looked up from germline, CDR1 is SEHNR and CDR2 is FQNEAQ (reference sequence). This CDR3 contains 13 residues. Between the trimmed V and J ends, which lost 2 bases and 6 bases, there was a span of 10 bases. Drawing the rest from reference TRBV7-9 and TRBJ1-1, the complete variable domain is DTGVSQNPRHKITKRGQNVTFRCDPISEHNRLYWYRQTLGQGPEFLTYFQNEAQLEKSRLLSDRFSAERPKGSFSTLEIQRTEQGDSAMYLCASSLNAGAEAFFGQGTRLTVV.

This chain uses TRBV11-2 with TRBJ1-2; 8 bases are a match to TRBD1. V dropped 4 bases and J dropped 3; count of bases not matched to a gene: 4. Germline V gene data show CDR1 as SGHAT and CDR2 as FQNNGV. The CDR3 spans 14 residues. Here the CDR3 DNA reads TGTGCCAGCAGCTCAGGGGGCAAAGACTATGGCTACACCTTC. Its protein product is CASSSGGKDYGYTF.

This chain connects TRBV7-8 to TRBJ1-4; no clear D gene. With 6 bases removed from V and 6 bases from J, the gap between germline ends came to 14 bases. Germline CDR1 and CDR2: SGHVS and FQNEAQ. This CDR3 has 14 amino acids. CDR3 protein: CASSPEEWDEKLFF. The CDR3 DNA follows: TGTGCCAGCAGTCCAGAAGAATGGGATGAAAAACTGTTTTTT.

The rearrangement uses TRBV7-9 and TRBJ1-6; 7 positions agree with TRBD1. CDR3 length: 15 amino acids. Trimming cost V 5 bases and J 7 bases; bases outside gene matches: 8. Germline assignment: CDR1 SEHNR and CDR2 FQNEAQ (reference sequence). The CDR3, as DNA: TGTGCCAGCAGCGTCTTGGGACAGCCGAATTCACCCCTCCACTTT. Protein product: CASSVLGQPNSPLHF.

This chain connects TRBV1 to TRBJ2-2; no check of the table's D call, TRBD2, against the DNA was made. TRBV1 is classified as a pseudogene. This CDR3 has 19 residues. CDR3 loop: CTSSQDFGLAGEYTGELFF. The CDR3 coding sequence is TGCACCAGCAGCCAAGATTTTGGCCTAGCGGGGGAGTACACCGGGGAGCTGTTTTTT.

This chain uses TRBV9 with TRBJ1-2; 10 positions match TRBD1. The CDR3 has 15 residues. The junction had 10 bases not matched to a gene; V was cut back by 4 bases and J by 7 bases. The germline V gene encodes CDR1 SGDLS and CDR2 YYNGEE. The CDR3 DNA is TGTGCCAGCAGCCCTACCGGGACAGGGGTGGGTGGCTACACCTTC. Translating gives CASSPTGTGVGGYTF. The entire variable domain, with the rest obtained from reference TRBV9 and TRBJ1-2, is as follows: DSGVTQTPKHLITATGQRVTLRCSPRSGDLSVYWYQQSLDQGLQFLIQYYNGEERAKGNILERFSAQQFPDLHSELNLSSLELGDSALYFCASSPTGTGVGGYTFGSGTRLTVV.

The J gene is TRBJ2-7, the V gene TRBV11-2; the D gene is possibly TRBD2 (5 bases). CDR3 length equals 15 residues. The germline V gene encodes CDR1 SGHAT and CDR2 FQNNGV. V was pared by 1 base and J by 1 base, with 11 bases between. The CDR3 reads CASSLVSSSSYEQYF. The CDR3 DNA is TGTGCCAGCAGCTTAGTATCTAGCTCTTCCTACGAGCAGTACTTC.

This clone has just one count. The chain joins TRBV11-2 to TRBJ1-2; weak D call: TRBD1 (5 bases). Between the trimmed V and J ends, which lost 10 bases and 2 bases, there was a span of 14 bases. The V gene's germline CDR1 is SGHAT and CDR2 FQNNGV. The CDR3 contains 13 residues. Written as DNA, the CDR3 is TGTGCCACCGTCGTACCAGGGAACTATGGCTACACCTTC. It encodes CATVVPGNYGYTF.

The rearrangement links TRBV5-4 to TRBJ2-1; 8 positions match TRBD2. The CDR3 spans 15 residues. Germline V gives CDR1 SGHNT, CDR2 YYREEE (reference sequence). V lost 2 bases and J lost 2; bases outside the gene matches: 3. This chain's CDR3 is CASSFVAGPYNEQFF. CDR3 nucleotide sequence: TGTGCCAGCAGCTTTGTAGCGGGGCCCTACAATGAGCAGTTCTTC. The variable domain in full, completed from reference TRBV5-4 and TRBJ2-1, reads ETGVTQSPTHLIKTRGQQVTLRCSSQSGHNTVSWYQQALGQGPQFIFQYYREEENGRGNFPPRFSGLQFPNYSSELNVNALELDDSALYLCASSFVAGPYNEQFFGPGTRLTVL.

The rearrangement links TRBV7-6 to TRBJ2-7, with 7 positions matching TRBD2. Trimming removed 0 bases from V and 2 bases from J; junction bases left unmatched: 4. Germline loops: CDR1 SGHVS, CDR2 FNYEAQ. The CDR3 runs to 15 residues. CDR3 sequence: CASSLASGFTYEQYF. The CDR3 region has the DNA TGTGCCAGCAGCTTAGCTAGCGGGTTTACCTACGAGCAGTACTTC.

The rearrangement joins TRBV5-1 to TRBJ1-4, with 9 nucleotides matching TRBD1. Germline values: CDR1 SGHRS, CDR2 YFSETQ. The junction had 2 bases not matched to a gene; V was cut back by 4 bases and J by 7 bases. CDR3 length equals 13 residues. CDR3: CASSVQGAEKLFF. Written as DNA, the CDR3 is TGCGCCAGCAGCGTACAGGGGGCTGAAAAACTGTTTTTT.

The gene calls are TRBV29-1 and TRBJ2-7, with D possibly TRBD2 on 6 matching bases. The CDR3 is 17 amino acids. V lost 3 bases and J 3 bases, leaving 24 bases between the germline ends. Germline loops: CDR1 SQVTM, CDR2 ANQGSEA. The CDR3: CSVESPAPNTTSYEQYF. CDR3 nucleotides: TGCAGCGTTGAGTCCCCAGCCCCTAACACGACTAGCTACGAGCAGTACTTC.

The V call is TRBV9, the J call TRBJ1-1; maybe TRBD1 (6 bases). The CDR3 sequence is 16 residues long. Trimming cost V 0 bases and J 1 base, with 13 bases left between them. Per the germline V gene, CDR1 is SGDLS and CDR2 is YYNGEE. The CDR3, as DNA: TGTGCCAGCAGCGTAGGGGTGGGGGCTGGGAACACTGAAGCTTTCTTT. Encoded protein: CASSVGVGAGNTEAFF.

The V and J genes are TRBV10-3 and TRBJ1-5, with 9 bases that match TRBD1. J lost 4 bases, V lost 10 bases, and 2 bases had no gene match. The CDR3 covers 12 residues. Germline V gives CDR1 ENHRY, CDR2 SYGVKD. The CDR3 coding sequence is TGTGCCACCGGGACAGGGAATCAGCCCCAGCATTTT. Translation gives CATGTGNQPQHF.

The chain uses TRBV6-4 and TRBJ2-3; TRBD2 aligns across 8 bases. The trim removed 0 bases at V and 2 bases at J, leaving 7 bases unmatched. This CDR3 contains 17 residues. CDR1 and CDR2 from the germline V gene are MRHNA and SNTAGT. The CDR3 is CASSDSVGAGATDTQYF. CDR3 bases: TGTGCCAGCAGTGACTCCGTAGGAGCGGGGGCCACAGATACGCAGTATTTT.

The genes are TRBV19 and TRBJ1-2; 8 bases are a match to TRBD1. J lost 4 bases, V lost 6 bases, and 10 bases had no gene match. Germline V CDR1 and CDR2: LNHDA, SQIVND (reference sequence). This CDR3 spans 15 amino acids. CDR3 coding DNA: TGTGCCAGTAGAGAGACAGGGGAGGGCCTCTATGGCTACACCTTC. Amino acids: CASRETGEGLYGYTF.

The genes are TRBV6-1 and TRBJ2-7; TRBD2 matches at 7 bases. The CDR3 spans 15 residues. Looked up from germline, CDR1 is MNHNS and CDR2 is SASEGT. V lost 3 bases and J lost 2; bases outside the gene matches: 7. The CDR3 sequence is CASSEGGSPPYEQYF. As DNA, the CDR3 is TGTGCCAGCAGTGAGGGCGGGAGCCCCCCCTACGAGCAGTACTTC.

The rearrangement uses TRBV7-9 and TRBJ2-7; 9 bases are shared with TRBD2. Germline V CDR1 and CDR2: SEHNR, FQNEAQ (reference sequence). After removal of 5 bases from V and 4 bases from J, the junction contained 9 bases not matched to a gene. The CDR3 has 15 residues. The CDR3 here is CASSPAGSGGYEQYF. The CDR3 bases are TGTGCCAGCAGCCCAGCGGGTAGCGGGGGATACGAGCAGTACTTC.